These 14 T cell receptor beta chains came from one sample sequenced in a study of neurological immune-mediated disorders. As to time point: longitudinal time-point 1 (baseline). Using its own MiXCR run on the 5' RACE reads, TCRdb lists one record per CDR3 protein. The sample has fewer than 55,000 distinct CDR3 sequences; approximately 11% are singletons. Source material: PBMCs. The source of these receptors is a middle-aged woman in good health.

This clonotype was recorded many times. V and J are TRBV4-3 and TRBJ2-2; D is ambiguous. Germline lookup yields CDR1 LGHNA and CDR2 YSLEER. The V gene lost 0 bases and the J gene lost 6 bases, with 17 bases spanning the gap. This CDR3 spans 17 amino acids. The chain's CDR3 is CASSQDQNPTPAGELFF. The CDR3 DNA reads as TGCGCCAGCAGCCAAGATCAAAACCCAACCCCCGCCGGGGAGCTGTTTTTT.

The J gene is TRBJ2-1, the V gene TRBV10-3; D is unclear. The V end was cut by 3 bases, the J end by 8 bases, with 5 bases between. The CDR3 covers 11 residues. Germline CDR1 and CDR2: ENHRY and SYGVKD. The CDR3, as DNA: TGTGCCATCAGTGACGAGGATGAGCAGTTCTTC. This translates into CAISDEDEQFF.

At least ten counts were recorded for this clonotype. The CDR3 protein is CSVHQTHEQYF. DNA of the CDR3: TGCAGCGTTCATCAGACCCACGAGCAGTACTTC. The chain joins TRBV29-1 to TRBJ2-7; D is ambiguous. V dropped 5 bases and J dropped 5 bases, with 10 bases sitting between them. The germline V gene encodes CDR1 SQVTM and CDR2 ANQGSEA. The CDR3 has 11 residues.

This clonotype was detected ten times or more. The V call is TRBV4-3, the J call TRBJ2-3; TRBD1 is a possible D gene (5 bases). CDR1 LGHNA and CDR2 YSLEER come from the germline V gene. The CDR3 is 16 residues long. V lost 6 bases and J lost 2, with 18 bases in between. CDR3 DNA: TGCGCCAGCAGACGAACTTATGGGGCGCCCACAGATACGCAGTATTTT. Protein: CASRRTYGAPTDTQYF.

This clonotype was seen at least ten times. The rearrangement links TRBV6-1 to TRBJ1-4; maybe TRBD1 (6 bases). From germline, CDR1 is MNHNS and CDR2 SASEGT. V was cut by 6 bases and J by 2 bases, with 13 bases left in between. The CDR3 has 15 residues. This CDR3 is CASRDRQGTNEKLFF. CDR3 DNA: TGTGCCAGCAGGGACCGCCAGGGGACTAATGAAAAACTGTTTTTT.

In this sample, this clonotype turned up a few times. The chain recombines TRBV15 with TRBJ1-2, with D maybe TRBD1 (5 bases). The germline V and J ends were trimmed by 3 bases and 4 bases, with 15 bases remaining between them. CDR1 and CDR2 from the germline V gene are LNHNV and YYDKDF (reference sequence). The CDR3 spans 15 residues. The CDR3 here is CATSRDLGQGYGYTF. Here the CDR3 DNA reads TGTGCCACCAGCAGGGACTTAGGACAAGGCTATGGCTACACCTTC.

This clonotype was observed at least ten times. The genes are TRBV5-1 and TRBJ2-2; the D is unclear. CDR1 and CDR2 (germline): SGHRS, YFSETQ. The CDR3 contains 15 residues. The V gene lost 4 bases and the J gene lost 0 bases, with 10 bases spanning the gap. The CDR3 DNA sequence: TGCGCCAGCAGCCATAGGAAGGCGAACACCGGGGAGCTGTTTTTT. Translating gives CASSHRKANTGELFF.

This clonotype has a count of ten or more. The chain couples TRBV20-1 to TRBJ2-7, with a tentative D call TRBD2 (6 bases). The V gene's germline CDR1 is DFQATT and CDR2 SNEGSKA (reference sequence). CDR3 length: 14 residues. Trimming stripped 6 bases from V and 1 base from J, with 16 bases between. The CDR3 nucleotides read TGCAGTGCCGTATTTAGCGGTCAGTCCTACGAGCAGTACTTC. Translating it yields CSAVFSGQSYEQYF.

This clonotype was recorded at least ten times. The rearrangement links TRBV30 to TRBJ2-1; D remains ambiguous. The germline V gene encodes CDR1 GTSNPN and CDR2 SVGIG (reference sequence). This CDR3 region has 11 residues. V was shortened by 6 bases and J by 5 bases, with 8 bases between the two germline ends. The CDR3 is CACRRHNEQFF. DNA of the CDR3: TGTGCCTGCAGACGCCACAATGAGCAGTTCTTC.

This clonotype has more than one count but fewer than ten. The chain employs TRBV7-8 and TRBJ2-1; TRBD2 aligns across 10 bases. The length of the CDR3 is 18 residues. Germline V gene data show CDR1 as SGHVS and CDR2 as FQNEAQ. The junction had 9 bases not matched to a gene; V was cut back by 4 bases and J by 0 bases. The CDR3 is CASSSSGGATSSYNEQFF. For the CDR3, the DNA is TGTGCCAGCAGCTCGAGCGGGGGGGCGACAAGCTCCTACAATGAGCAGTTCTTC. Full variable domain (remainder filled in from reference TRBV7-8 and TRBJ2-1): GAGVSQSPRYKVAKRGQDVALRCDPISGHVSLFWYQQALGQGPEFLTYFQNEAQLDKSGLPSDRFFAERPEGSVSTLKIQRTQQEDSAVYLCASSSSGGATSSYNEQFFGPGTRLTVL.

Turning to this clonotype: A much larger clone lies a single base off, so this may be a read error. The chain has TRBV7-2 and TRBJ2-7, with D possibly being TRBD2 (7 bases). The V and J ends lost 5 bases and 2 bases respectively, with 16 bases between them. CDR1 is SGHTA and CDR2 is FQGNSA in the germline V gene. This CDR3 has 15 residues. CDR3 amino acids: CASSRAGWDTYEQYF. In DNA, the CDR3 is TGTGCCAGCAGCCGAGCGGGATGGGACACCTACGAGCAGTACTTC.

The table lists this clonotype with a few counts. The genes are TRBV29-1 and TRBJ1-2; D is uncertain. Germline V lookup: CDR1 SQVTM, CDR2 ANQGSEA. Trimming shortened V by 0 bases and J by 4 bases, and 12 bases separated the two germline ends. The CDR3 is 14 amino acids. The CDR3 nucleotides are TGCAGCGTTGAAGATGAAGACCGATCCTATGGCTACACCTTC. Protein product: CSVEDEDRSYGYTF.

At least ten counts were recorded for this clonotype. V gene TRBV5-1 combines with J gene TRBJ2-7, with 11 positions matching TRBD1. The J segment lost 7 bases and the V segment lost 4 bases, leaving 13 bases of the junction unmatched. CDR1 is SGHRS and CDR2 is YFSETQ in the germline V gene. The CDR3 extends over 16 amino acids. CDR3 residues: CASSPDLGQGAREQYF. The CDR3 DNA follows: TGCGCCAGCAGCCCGGACCTTGGACAGGGGGCTCGAGAGCAGTACTTC.

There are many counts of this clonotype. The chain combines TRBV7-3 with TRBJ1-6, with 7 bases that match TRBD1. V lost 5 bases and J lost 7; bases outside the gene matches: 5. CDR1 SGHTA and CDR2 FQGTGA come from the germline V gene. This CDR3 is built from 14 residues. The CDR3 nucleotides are TGTGCCAGCAGCATGGGACAGCCGAATTCACCCCTCCACTTT. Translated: CASSMGQPNSPLHF.